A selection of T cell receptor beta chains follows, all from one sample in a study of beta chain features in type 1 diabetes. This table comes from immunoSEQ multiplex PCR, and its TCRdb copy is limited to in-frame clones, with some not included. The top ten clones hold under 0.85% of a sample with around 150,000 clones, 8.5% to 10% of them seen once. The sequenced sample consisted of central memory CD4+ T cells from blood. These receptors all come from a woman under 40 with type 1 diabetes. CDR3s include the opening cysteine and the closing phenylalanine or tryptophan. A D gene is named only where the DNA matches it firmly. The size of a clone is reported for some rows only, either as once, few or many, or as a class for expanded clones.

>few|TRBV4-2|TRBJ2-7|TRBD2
TGTGCCAGCAGCCCCTTGGCGGGAGGGAATTACGAGCAGTACTTC
CASSPLAGGNYEQYF
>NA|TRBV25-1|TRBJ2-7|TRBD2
TGTGCCAGCAGTGACCCTAGAGCGGGAGGGCCCTACGAGCAGTACTTC
CASSDPRAGGPYEQYF
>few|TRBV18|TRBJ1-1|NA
TGTGCCACCGAACAGGGTAGGGACACTGAAGCTTTCTTT
CATEQGRDTEAFF
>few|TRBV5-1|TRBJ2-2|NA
TGCGCCAGCAAGGAGACTCCCGACGAGGAGCTGTTTTTT
CASKETPDEELFF
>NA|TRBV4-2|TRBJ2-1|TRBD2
TGTGCCAGCAGCCAAGATCAGCTAGCGGGTTACACCCGTAATGAGCAGTTCTTC
CASSQDQLAGYTRNEQFF
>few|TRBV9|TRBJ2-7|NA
TGTGCCAGCAGCGTAGCCCCTCTAGATGACTACGAGCAGTACTTC
CASSVAPLDDYEQYF
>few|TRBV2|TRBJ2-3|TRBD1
TGTGCCAGCAGTATCAAACAGGGGTGGACGCAGTATTTT
CASSIKQGWTQYF
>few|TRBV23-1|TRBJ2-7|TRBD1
TGCGCCAGCAGTCAACGGCCAGGACAGGGGATCCACGAGCAGTACTTC
CASSQRPGQGIHEQYF
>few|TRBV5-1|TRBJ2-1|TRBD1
TGCGCCAGCAGCTTGGGACAGGGGGCAAATGAGCAGTTCTTC
CASSLGQGANEQFF
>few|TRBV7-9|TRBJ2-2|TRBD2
TGTGCCAGCAGGCCATACGGACTAGCGGTCACCGGGGAGCTGTTTTTT
CASRPYGLAVTGELFF
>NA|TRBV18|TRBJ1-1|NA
TGTGCCAGCTCACCACGACAGGTTGACACTGAAGCTTTCTTT
CASSPRQVDTEAFF